This TCR beta chain was identified during a study of technical replicates of blood from a handful of donors. The assay was immunoSEQ multiplex PCR, and TCRdb's table has in-frame clones only and misses some. The profile shows approximately 52,000 clones, around 83% of them singletons. The V segment lost 0 bases and the J segment 7 bases; nucleotides outside the gene matches: 10. Germline loops: CDR1 LNHNV, CDR2 YYDKDF (reference sequence). The CDR3 is 17 residues long. Sequencing was carried out using PBMCs. The chain uses TRBV15 and TRBJ2-4, with 9 bases identical to TRBD2. The TCR comes from a human donor in good health. Some clones in this sample may be carry-over from other donors' samples. CDR3 in amino acids: CATSRETSGQAGNIQYF. The CDR3 bases are TGTGCCACCAGCAGAGAGACTAGCGGACAGGCGGGGAACATTCAGTACTTC.